These 6 T cell receptor beta chains came from one sample sequenced in a study of blood T cell repertoires in COVID-19. Generated by immunoSEQ multiplex PCR, the TCRdb table keeps only in-frame clones and is missing some. The sample has approximately 26,000 clones, 80% to 90% seen once. Sequences were obtained from peripheral blood. These receptors all stem from a human donor with acute or convalescent COVID-19. The donor label of this sample is uncertain.

This chain links TRBV6-4 with TRBJ1-6, with unresolved D. Trimming removed 9 bases from V and 9 bases from J, with 15 bases in between. This CDR3 region has 13 residues. CDR1 is MRHNA, CDR2 SNTAGT, per germline. The CDR3 loop is CASRLGEGSPLHF. Written as DNA, the CDR3 is TGTGCCAGTAGACTGGGAGAGGGTTCACCCCTCCACTTT.

J is TRBJ1-5 and V is TRBV18, with 8 bases identical to TRBD1. V shed 6 bases, J shed 7 bases, and the junction held 8 bases outside the gene matches. The CDR3 extends over 14 amino acids. Germline values: CDR1 KGHSH, CDR2 LQKENI. The chain's CDR3 is CASSVGQGTQPQHF. CDR3 coding DNA: TGTGCCAGCTCCGTAGGACAGGGTACGCAGCCCCAGCATTTT.

This chain uses TRBV6-1 with TRBJ2-6, with 7 bases identical to TRBD1. The length of the CDR3 is 16 residues. The germline V gene encodes CDR1 MNHNS and CDR2 SASEGT. V gave up 2 bases and J gave up 0 bases; unmatched junction bases: 1. CDR3 in DNA: TGTGCCAGCAGTGAAAACAGGGGCTCTGGGGCCAACGTCCTGACTTTC. Protein: CASSENRGSGANVLTF.

V and J are TRBV10-1 and TRBJ2-2; D remains ambiguous. This CDR3 is 16 amino acids long. With 0 bases removed from V and 2 bases from J, the gap between germline ends came to 10 bases. CDR1 is WNHNN and CDR2 is SYGVQD in the germline V gene (reference sequence). This CDR3 reads CASSESRSFNTGELFF. The CDR3 coding sequence is TGCGCCAGCAGTGAGTCTAGATCCTTTAACACCGGGGAGCTGTTTTTT.

In this sample, this clone turned up once. V and J are TRBV7-3 and TRBJ1-1, with 9 bases aligning to TRBD1. V shed 4 bases and J 3 bases; nucleotides not matched to a gene: 3. The V gene's germline CDR1 is SGHTA and CDR2 FQGTGA. This CDR3 is built from 14 residues. CDR3 in amino acids: CASSSGQGDTEAFF. Written as DNA, the CDR3 is TGTGCCAGCAGCTCGGGACAGGGAGACACTGAAGCTTTCTTT.

This clone was seen a few times. The chain uses TRBV19 and TRBJ1-3, with a weak D call TRBD1 (6 bases). The germline gives CDR1 LNHDA, CDR2 SQIVND (reference sequence). The CDR3 contains 16 residues. Trimming cost V 4 bases and J 2 bases, with 15 bases left between them. The CDR3 sequence: CASSTPTGGAGNTIYF. The CDR3 nucleotides are TGTGCCAGTAGTACCCCGACAGGTGGAGCTGGAAACACCATATATTTT.